This T cell receptor (beta chain) was captured in a study of blood T cell repertoires in COVID-19. Study context: COVID-19 samples, acute and convalescent, were from the United States, Italy and Spain. From T cells, B-cell-depleted T cells, or PBMCs came the material, which was cDNA or gDNA.

The CDR3 is made up of 15 amino acids. From germline, CDR1 is LGHDT and CDR2 YNNKEL (reference sequence). V trimming: 6 bases; J trimming: 4 bases; junction bases outside the gene matches: 10. TCRdb's table, derived via immunoSEQ multiplex PCR, lists solely in-frame clones and lacks some. Found here are approximately 150,000 clones, roughly 86% of them singletons; the top ten hold just under 0.95%. The clonotype comes from a woman in her 50s with acute or convalescent COVID-19. The sequencing sample was made of peripheral blood. The chain carries TRBV3-1 (or the pseudogene TRBV3-2) and TRBJ1-1; 8 bases match TRBD1. Written as DNA, the CDR3 is TGTGCCAGCAGGCACGACCAGGGGGCGGGCACTGAAGCTTTCTTT. This sequence encodes CASRHDQGAGTEAFF.